The 30 T cell receptor beta chains given below trace back to one sample, sequenced in a study of T cell responses to AZD1222 COVID-19 vaccine. Clones were sequenced by immunoSEQ multiplex PCR, and TCRdb holds only the in-frame ones, with some missing. The sample includes 130,000 or so clones, 85% to 95% seen only once; the top ten take around 1%. Source: peripheral blood, taken on day 0 of MenACWY control vaccination. The receptors originated from an adult in good health.

The V and J genes are TRBV12-5 and TRBJ1-1, with TRBD1 matching 9 bases. The CDR3 spans 16 residues. The V gene's germline CDR1 is LGHNT and CDR2 FRNRAP. Trimming cost V 0 bases and J 1 base; bases outside gene matches: 3. CDR3 in amino acids: CASGLVTGGANTEAFF. The CDR3, as DNA: TGTGCTAGTGGTTTGGTAACAGGGGGCGCGAACACTGAAGCTTTCTTT.

The V and J genes are TRBV5-1 and TRBJ2-1; perhaps TRBD1 as D (5 bases). CDR3 size: 15 residues. V was pared by 3 bases and J by 2 bases, with 12 bases between. Germline loops: CDR1 SGHRS, CDR2 YFSETQ. For the CDR3, the DNA is TGCGCCAGCAGCTCCGGCAGGGCGGCCTACAATGAGCAGTTCTTC. Translating it yields CASSSGRAAYNEQFF.

This chain uses TRBV13 with TRBJ2-7; the match to TRBD1 covers 11 bases. The junction had 4 bases not matched to a gene; V was cut back by 2 bases and J by 4 bases. The CDR3 contains 15 residues. Germline CDR1 PRHDT, CDR2 FYEKMQ (reference sequence). This CDR3 is CASSLWGQGVYEQYF. The DNA for the CDR3 is TGTGCCAGCAGCTTATGGGGACAGGGGGTGTACGAGCAGTACTTC.

A note on this clone: The identical CDR3 is also encoded by other nucleotide sequences in the sample. As DNA, the CDR3 is TGTGCCAGCTCACCAGACAGGGGTCAGCCCCAGCATTTT. Translation gives CASSPDRGQPQHF. This chain connects TRBV18 to TRBJ1-5; TRBD1 matches 8 bases. This CDR3 has 13 amino acids. V was pared by 2 bases and J by 6 bases, with 0 bases of the junction left unmatched. The germline V gene encodes CDR1 KGHSH and CDR2 LQKENI.

The chain couples TRBV2 to TRBJ1-1, with D uncertain. V was shortened by 3 bases and J by 1 base, with 6 bases between the two germline ends. The CDR3 runs 13 residues. Germline loops: CDR1 SNHLY, CDR2 FYNNEI. This CDR3 is CASSEVKNTEAFF. The CDR3 DNA reads TGTGCCAGCAGTGAGGTAAAGAACACTGAAGCTTTCTTT.

The chain couples TRBV18 to TRBJ2-3; tentative D call: TRBD1 (5 bases). Looked up from germline, CDR1 is KGHSH and CDR2 is LQKENI. CDR3 length: 15 residues. Trimming shortened V by 1 base and J by 3 bases, and 11 bases separated the two germline ends. CDR3 DNA: TGTGCCAGCTCACCACGGCAGGGTGGTACAGATACGCAGTATTTT. It codes for CASSPRQGGTDTQYF.

The CDR3 spells CATSLGVDSYEQYF. For the CDR3, the DNA is TGTGCCACCAGCTTGGGGGTGGACTCCTACGAGCAGTACTTC. V and J are TRBV15 and TRBJ2-7; D is possibly TRBD1 or TRBD2 (5 bases each). Per germline, CDR1 LNHNV and CDR2 YYDKDF (reference sequence). Trimming removed 5 bases from V and 0 bases from J, with 11 bases in between. The CDR3 loop spans 14 amino acids. Looking up the rest from reference TRBV15 and TRBJ2-7 gives the full variable domain: DAMVIQNPRYQVTQFGKPVTLSCSQTLNHNVMYWYQQKSSQAPKLLFHYYDKDFNNEADTPDNFQSRRPNTSFCFLDIRSPGLGDTAMYLCATSLGVDSYEQYFGPGTRLTVT.

The chain is built from TRBV6-5 and TRBJ2-2, with 7 positions matching TRBD2. CDR1 is MNHEY, CDR2 SVGAGI, per germline. V dropped 9 bases and J dropped 3; count of bases not matched to a gene: 7. The CDR3 spans 14 residues. This CDR3 reads CASKRGGDTGELFF. In nucleotides, the CDR3 is TGTGCCAGTAAGCGGGGAGGGGACACCGGGGAGCTGTTTTTT.

V and J are TRBV7-2 and TRBJ2-4, with 7 bases aligning to TRBD1. This CDR3 has 14 residues. Germline values: CDR1 SGHTA, CDR2 FQGNSA. V trimming: 7 bases; J trimming: 6 bases; junction bases outside the gene matches: 9. CDR3 coding DNA: TGTGCCAGCAACAATCCGACAGGGTTAAACATTCAGTACTTC. Encoded protein: CASNNPTGLNIQYF.

This chain connects TRBV9 to TRBJ2-2; D remains unclear. The CDR3 runs to 15 residues. Germline CDR1 SGDLS, CDR2 YYNGEE. V gave up 0 bases and J gave up 1 base, with 7 bases separating them. In DNA, the CDR3 is TGTGCCAGCAGCGTAGGAAACGGGAACACCGGGGAGCTGTTTTTT. This codes for CASSVGNGNTGELFF.

The chain uses TRBV9 and TRBJ1-1; D is possibly TRBD1 (5 bases). This CDR3 has 14 amino acids. Per germline, CDR1 SGDLS and CDR2 YYNGEE. The ends were cut back, 1 base at V and 5 bases at J, with 12 bases in the middle. As DNA, the CDR3 is TGTGCCAGCAGCGTATCCGGGACTGATACTGAAGCTTTCTTT. Translating it yields CASSVSGTDTEAFF. The full variable domain, rest sourced from reference TRBV9 and TRBJ1-1, is DSGVTQTPKHLITATGQRVTLRCSPRSGDLSVYWYQQSLDQGLQFLIQYYNGEERAKGNILERFSAQQFPDLHSELNLSSLELGDSALYFCASSVSGTDTEAFFGQGTRLTVV.

The rearrangement uses TRBV15 and TRBJ1-6; perhaps TRBD1 as D (5 bases). Trimming took off 1 base at V and 7 bases at J, with 11 bases between the two ends. From germline, CDR1 is LNHNV and CDR2 YYDKDF (reference sequence). The CDR3 covers 15 residues. The CDR3 sequence: CATSRGGSRNSPLHF. As DNA, the CDR3 is TGTGCCACCAGCAGAGGGGGCTCAAGGAATTCACCCCTCCACTTT.

This rearrangement joins TRBV2 to TRBJ1-5; a weak D match, TRBD1 (6 bases). Per germline, CDR1 SNHLY and CDR2 FYNNEI. V gave up 5 bases and J gave up 3 bases, with 17 bases separating them. The length of the CDR3 is 16 residues. CDR3 protein: CASSSGWTASNQPQHF. In DNA form, the CDR3 reads TGTGCCAGCAGTTCAGGGTGGACAGCCTCCAATCAGCCCCAGCATTTT. The full variable domain, completed using reference TRBV2 and TRBJ1-5, is EPEVTQTPSHQVTQMGQEVILRCVPISNHLYFYWYRQILGQKVEFLVSFYNNEISEKSEIFDDQFSVERPDGSNFTLKIRSTKLEDSAMYFCASSSGWTASNQPQHFGDGTRLSIL.

The rearrangement uses TRBV5-1 and TRBJ2-1; 7 positions agree with TRBD1. The CDR3 runs to 16 residues. Germline CDR1 SGHRS, CDR2 YFSETQ. J was trimmed by 6 bases and V by 5 bases; bases with no gene match: 14. The CDR3 loop reads CASRKNSGTDLNEQFF. CDR3 coding DNA: TGCGCCAGCAGGAAAAATTCCGGGACAGACCTCAATGAGCAGTTCTTC.

This chain uses TRBV6-5 with TRBJ1-1; D gene unclear. V was pared by 4 bases and J by 0 bases, with 15 bases between. The CDR3 runs 16 residues. Germline CDR1 reads MNHEY; CDR2 reads SVGAGI. Here the CDR3 DNA reads TGTGCCAGCAGTTTACGGGGTGTAGGGATGAACACTGAAGCTTTCTTT. Amino acid sequence: CASSLRGVGMNTEAFF.

The chain employs TRBV3-1 (or the pseudogene TRBV3-2) and TRBJ1-4, with no clear D. This CDR3 has 11 amino acids. V was cut by 3 bases and J by 8 bases, with 4 bases left in between. Germline V gives CDR1 LGHDT, CDR2 YNNKEL (reference sequence). CDR3 protein: CASSHYEKLFF. DNA for the CDR3: TGTGCCAGCAGCCATTACGAAAAACTGTTTTTT.

The chain is built from TRBV7-2 and TRBJ2-1, with TRBD2 identical over 15 bases. From germline, CDR1 is SGHTA and CDR2 FQGNSA. This CDR3 contains 18 residues. Losses at the gene ends were 4 bases for V and 3 bases for J; bases not matched to a gene: 7. The CDR3 bases are TGTGCCAGCAGCTCAGGACTAGCGGGGGGGCTCTTCTACAATGAGCAGTTCTTC. It is translated as CASSSGLAGGLFYNEQFF.

The V gene is TRBV28, the J gene TRBJ2-1; a possible D gene is TRBD2 (5 bases). CDR3 size: 15 residues. Between the trimmed V and J ends, which lost 5 bases and 1 base, there was a span of 12 bases. CDR1 is MDHEN and CDR2 is SYDVKM in the germline V gene. Here the CDR3 DNA reads TGTGCCAGCAGTCCGGCGGGTTTGTCCTACAATGAGCAGTTCTTC. Protein sequence: CASSPAGLSYNEQFF.

In this sample, this clone turned up once. V is TRBV12-3 or TRBV12-4 and J is TRBJ1-5; 9 nucleotides agree with TRBD1. This CDR3 is built from 13 residues. Trimming cost V 6 bases and J 7 bases; bases outside gene matches: 4. CDR3 DNA sequence: TGTGCCAGCAGCCTGACAGGGGGGCAGCCCCAGCATTTT. Its protein product is CASSLTGGQPQHF.

This chain connects TRBV5-5 to TRBJ1-6; D remains unclear. Germline V lookup: CDR1 SGHKS, CDR2 YYEKEE (reference sequence). Trimming stripped 2 bases from V and 0 bases from J, with 6 bases between. The CDR3 runs to 15 residues. This CDR3 is CASSLIGSYNSPLHF. As DNA, the CDR3 is TGTGCCAGCAGCTTAATAGGCTCCTATAATTCACCCCTCCACTTT.

The chain is built from TRBV28 and TRBJ2-5, with TRBD1 as a possible D gene (6 bases). Looked up from germline, CDR1 is MDHEN and CDR2 is SYDVKM. The V gene lost 3 bases and the J gene lost 7 bases, with 9 bases spanning the gap. There are 12 residues in the CDR3. The CDR3 nucleotides read TGTGCCAGCAGTTTCGCCAGGGGGACCCAGTACTTC. Its protein product is CASSFARGTQYF.

The chain combines TRBV29-1 with TRBJ2-1, with TRBD2 matching 11 bases. The CDR3 is made up of 16 amino acids. Germline loops: CDR1 SQVTM, CDR2 ANQGSEA. The V segment lost 2 bases and the J segment 1 base; nucleotides outside the gene matches: 4. The CDR3 DNA is TGCAGCGTTGAACTAGCGGGAGGAGGGTCCTACAATGAGCAGTTCTTC. Translated: CSVELAGGGSYNEQFF.

This clone appeared once. J is TRBJ1-2 and V is TRBV7-9, with D hard to call. CDR3 length: 18 amino acids. Germline CDR1 SEHNR, CDR2 FQNEAQ (reference sequence). V was trimmed by 5 bases and J by 6 bases, leaving 28 bases between them. The CDR3 DNA follows: TGTGCCAGCAGCCTATATCCCTCGCGACGGCCTGCTATGAATGGCTACACCTTC. As protein: CASSLYPSRRPAMNGYTF.

V is TRBV5-4 and J is TRBJ2-5; 9 bases agree with TRBD2. Germline V CDR1 and CDR2: SGHNT, YYREEE (reference sequence). The CDR3 is made up of 14 amino acids. V shed 4 bases, J shed 4 bases, and the junction held 5 bases outside the gene matches. CDR3 sequence (DNA): TGTGCCAGCAGCACCGGGACTAGCAGAGAGACCCAGTACTTC. This sequence encodes CASSTGTSRETQYF.

In regard to this clone: An end of the junction does not agree with germline; a read error may underlie this. Other DNA sequences within the sample encode an identical CDR3. V and J are TRBV12-3 or TRBV12-4 and TRBJ2-1; D ambiguous. The CDR3 runs 13 residues. The CDR3 DNA follows: TGTGCCAGCAGCTTAGGGTACTACAATGAGCAGTTCTTC. It translates to CASSLGYYNEQFF.

CDR3 amino acids: CASSLGSMGALHEQFF. CDR3 nucleotides: TGTGCCAGCAGCTTAGGTTCAATGGGAGCTCTCCATGAGCAGTTCTTC. V is TRBV7-6 and J is TRBJ2-1; D is possibly TRBD2 (5 bases). Germline assignment: CDR1 SGHVS and CDR2 FNYEAQ. Trimming took 1 base from V and 8 from J, leaving 18 bases between them. There are 16 residues in the CDR3.

This clone occurred once. The chain has TRBV28 and TRBJ1-1; possible D gene TRBD1, 6 bases. The germline V and J ends were trimmed by 6 bases and 1 base, with 15 bases remaining between them. Per the germline V gene, CDR1 is MDHEN and CDR2 is SYDVKM. The CDR3 covers 15 residues. CDR3 DNA: TGTGCCAGCAGGGTAGGGGGACCGGCGAACACTGAAGCTTTCTTT. As protein: CASRVGGPANTEAFF.

CDR3 loop: CSASPGTGLLQYF. The CDR3 nucleotides read TGCAGTGCTAGTCCCGGGACAGGTCTTTTGCAGTACTTC. J is TRBJ2-7 and V is TRBV20-1, with 8 bases identical to TRBD1. This CDR3 has 13 amino acids. J lost 9 bases, V lost 3 bases, and 10 bases had no gene match. The V gene's germline CDR1 is DFQATT and CDR2 SNEGSKA (reference sequence).

This sequence joins TRBV5-8 and TRBJ2-1, with D unclear. The CDR3 sequence is 16 residues long. Germline CDR1 and CDR2: SGHTS and YDEGEE. V was pared by 0 bases and J by 0 bases, with 10 bases between. The CDR3 DNA sequence: TGTGCCAGCAGCTTGGGAGGCCGAAGCTCCTACAATGAGCAGTTCTTC. The encoded protein is CASSLGGRSSYNEQFF. Full variable domain (missing parts from reference TRBV5-8 and TRBJ2-1): EAGVTQSPTHLIKTRGQQATLRCSPISGHTSVYWYQQALGLGLQFLLWYDEGEERNRGNFPPRFSGRQFPNYSSELNVNALELEDSALYLCASSLGGRSSYNEQFFGPGTRLTVL.

This clone was recorded only once. The chain uses TRBV28 and TRBJ1-2; perhaps TRBD1 as D (5 bases). The germline gives CDR1 MDHEN, CDR2 SYDVKM. This CDR3 is 16 amino acids long. Trimming took 3 bases from V and 0 from J, leaving 14 bases between them. The DNA of the CDR3 is TGTGCCAGCAGTTTCCCCGCCGCAGGGTCTAACTATGGCTACACCTTC. Residues: CASSFPAAGSNYGYTF.